These T cell receptor beta chains were read from a single sample in a study of T cell repertoires in cytomegalovirus infection. MiXCR was run by TCRdb on the reads, yielding one entry per CDR3 protein. The sample consists of 100,000 to 150,000 distinct CDR3 sequences, approximately 8.8% of them appearing once. Sequences were obtained from PBMCs. The source is a human donor in good health (CMV status not recorded). Some clones in this sample may be carry-over from other donors' samples. CDR3s include the opening cysteine and the closing phenylalanine or tryptophan. A D gene is named only where the DNA matches it firmly. Clone size appears in some rows only: once, few, many, or a class for an expanded clone.

cdr3_nt cdr3_aa j_call v_call clone_size d_call
TGCAGCGTTGACTCGGGACAAAAGGGTTATGGCTACACCTTC CSVDSGQKGYGYTF TRBJ1-2 TRBV29-1 NA NA
TGTGCCAGCAGAACCACAGGGCCCTATGGCTACACCTTC CASRTTGPYGYTF TRBJ1-2 TRBV2 few NA
TGTGCCAGCAGCTTAGTATACGGGAACACTGAAGCTTTCTTT CASSLVYGNTEAFF TRBJ1-1 TRBV7-9 many NA
TGTGCCAGCAGTAAGGACAGGGGTTCCTACAATGAGCAGTTCTTC CASSKDRGSYNEQFF TRBJ2-1 TRBV12-3/TRBV12-4 many TRBD1
TGTGCCACCAGCAGAGATTATCACAGCTATGGCTACACCTTC CATSRDYHSYGYTF TRBJ1-2 TRBV15 NA NA
TGTGCCAGCAGTTACGGGACAGGGGCTATTGGAAACACCATATATTTT CASSYGTGAIGNTIYF TRBJ1-3 TRBV6-5 many TRBD1
TGTGCCAGCAGTTACACGGGACAGGACGGCTACGAGCAGTACTTC CASSYTGQDGYEQYF TRBJ2-7 TRBV6-5 many TRBD1
TGTGCCACCAGCACCGAACAGCGTCAGCCCCAGCATTTT CATSTEQRQPQHF TRBJ1-5 TRBV15 many NA
TGTGCCATCAGTGACTCCGAGGGCTACACCTTC CAISDSEGYTF TRBJ1-2 TRBV10-3 many NA
TGTGCCAGCTCCCTACCGGGGAAAGGAGGCAATCAGCCCCAGCATTTT CASSLPGKGGNQPQHF TRBJ1-5 TRBV18 few NA
TGTGCCAGCAGCTTAGGGCGGGGCTCCTACGAGCAGTACTTC CASSLGRGSYEQYF TRBJ2-7 TRBV7-2 many NA
TGTGCCAGCAGTTGGGGATCCGAGCAGTACTTC CASSWGSEQYF TRBJ2-7 TRBV7-9 few NA
TGTGCCAGCAGCGTCGGCGGAATGAACACTGAAGCTTTCTTT CASSVGGMNTEAFF TRBJ1-1 TRBV9 NA NA
TGCAGTGCTAAAGGACTAGCGGGCGCCGAAAGTATTTACAATGAGCAGTTCTTC CSAKGLAGAESIYNEQFF TRBJ2-1 TRBV20-1 many TRBD2
TGTGCCAGCAGCTTAGCGGGGGCGCAGTATTTT CASSLAGAQYF TRBJ2-3 TRBV7-9 NA NA
TGTGCCAGCAGCTATAATTCGATGAACACTGAAGCTTTCTTT CASSYNSMNTEAFF TRBJ1-1 TRBV7-3 NA NA
TGCAGTGCTAGGGCAAGGCGCTCCTACGAGCAGTACTTC CSARARRSYEQYF TRBJ2-7 TRBV20-1 few NA
TGTGCCAGCAGCCCGGACAGGAGCTCCTACAATGAGCAGTTCTTC CASSPDRSSYNEQFF TRBJ2-1 TRBV12-3/TRBV12-4 many TRBD1
TGTGCCAGCAGGGACCGATCCTACGAGCAGTACTTC CASRDRSYEQYF TRBJ2-7 TRBV25-1 NA NA
TGTGCCACTGGGAGGGTCATTGCCCGGGAGCTGTTTTTT CATGRVIARELFF TRBJ2-2 TRBV6-5 many TRBD2
TGTGCCAGCAGTCTCGGGACAAAGCAGTACTTC CASSLGTKQYF TRBJ2-7 TRBV2 NA NA
TGTGCCAGCAGTTCGTCGGGGGTAAGCAATCAGCCCCAGCATTTT CASSSSGVSNQPQHF TRBJ1-5 TRBV28 many NA
TGCGCCAGCAGCTTGGGTCAGGGGGCTGTCGAGCAGTACTTC CASSLGQGAVEQYF TRBJ2-7 TRBV5-1 NA TRBD1
TGTGCCAGCAGCTTAGAGGACAGGATCGGTTTTGGGGGGCCCCAGCATTTT CASSLEDRIGFGGPQHF TRBJ1-5 TRBV7-9 many TRBD1
TGTGCCAGCAGCCGGATACAGGGAGATGGCTACACCTTC CASSRIQGDGYTF TRBJ1-2 TRBV7-3 many NA
TGCAGCGGACAGCGCGGTGCTGAAGCTTTCTTT CSGQRGAEAFF TRBJ1-1 TRBV29-1 few NA
TGCAGTGCCATGGGACAGGAAGAATTCATGAACACTGAAGCTTTCTTT CSAMGQEEFMNTEAFF TRBJ1-1 TRBV20-1 NA TRBD1
TGCAGTGCTAGAGTAGGAGCGGGGGGGCTCGAGCAGTACTTC CSARVGAGGLEQYF TRBJ2-7 TRBV20-1 NA TRBD2
TGTGCCAGCAGTTTAGACAGGGGGCGCTTCTATGGCTACACCTTC CASSLDRGRFYGYTF TRBJ1-2 TRBV12-3/TRBV12-4 NA TRBD1
TGCAGTGCTCTATCAGCGGGAGGAAACACCATATATTTT CSALSAGGNTIYF TRBJ1-3 TRBV20-1 NA NA
TGTGCCAGCAGCATCGGACAGGCTAGCACTGAAGCTTTCTTT CASSIGQASTEAFF TRBJ1-1 TRBV7-9 few TRBD1
TGTGCCAGCCGCCTGGGTGGAGAGGGGCAGTTCTTC CASRLGGEGQFF TRBJ2-1 TRBV12-3/TRBV12-4 many NA